This TCR beta chain was recorded in a study of shared clonotypes between healthy human individuals. It was across several immunoSEQ plates that each subset's genomic DNA was evenly split. The assay was immunoSEQ multiplex PCR, and TCRdb's table has in-frame clones only and misses some. This sample has 2 million to 3 million clones; around 90% occur once, and the top ten carry roughly 0.15%. From germline, CDR1 is SGDLS and CDR2 YYNGEE. CDR3 length equals 19 residues. Deletions cut 3 bases from V and 0 bases from J, with 24 bases between. This TCR derives from a man aged 18 to 35 in good health. This chain connects TRBV9 to TRBJ1-2; D is perhaps TRBD1 (6 bases). The sequenced material came from naive CD4+ T cells sorted from blood. Sample subset: CD45RA+ positively selected. The CDR3 here is CASSAGRQTLGTSNYGYTF. CDR3 in DNA: TGTGCCAGCAGCGCAGGAAGGCAAACCCTAGGGACATCTAACTATGGCTACACCTTC. The variable domain in full, with the rest retrieved from reference TRBV9 and TRBJ1-2, is DSGVTQTPKHLITATGQRVTLRCSPRSGDLSVYWYQQSLDQGLQFLIQYYNGEERAKGNILERFSAQQFPDLHSELNLSSLELGDSALYFCASSAGRQTLGTSNYGYTFGSGTRLTVV.